This TCR beta chain was identified during a study of T cell changes during pregnancy in multiple sclerosis. The CDR3 length is 20 residues. Per the germline V gene, CDR1 is SGHNT and CDR2 is YENEEA. With 4 bases clipped from V and 0 bases from J, the junction kept 18 bases outside the gene matches. The table came from immunoSEQ multiplex PCR; TCRdb's copy has only in-frame clones and leaves some out. This sample has approximately 30,000 clones, with roughly 87% found just once. The genes are TRBV11-3 and TRBJ1-3; 7 nucleotides agree with TRBD1. The clonotype comes from a female donor with multiple sclerosis, enrolled in a pregnancy study. The specimen comprised CD8+ T cells from peripheral blood mononuclear cells, sampled in the second trimester of pregnancy. The CDR3 DNA follows: TGTGCCAGCAGCTCAGGAGGTGACAGGGCACACCGATCCTCTGGAAACACCATATATTTT. This sequence encodes CASSSGGDRAHRSSGNTIYF.